The next 12 T cell receptor beta chains were all read from a single sample in a study of graft-versus-host responses after intestinal transplantation. This table comes from immunoSEQ multiplex PCR, and its TCRdb copy is limited to in-frame clones, with some not included. The sample contains around 90,000 clones, 85% to 95% of which appear only once. No antigens are known for them. The specimen was unstimulated CD8+ T cells sorted from spleen or lymph node cells, collected before intestinal transplant. Source of these receptors: a human donor who received an intestinal transplant.

This rearrangement joins TRBV9 to TRBJ2-7, with D possibly TRBD1 on 6 matching bases. This CDR3 has 13 amino acids. Germline assignment: CDR1 SGDLS and CDR2 YYNGEE. V lost 3 bases to trimming and J lost 3 bases, with 10 bases between them. Here the CDR3 DNA reads TGTGCCAGCAGCGAGGGACAAAACTACGAGCAGTACTTC. It translates to CASSEGQNYEQYF.

The chain employs TRBV2 and TRBJ2-1; 8 positions match TRBD2. Germline CDR1 reads SNHLY; CDR2 reads FYNNEI. This CDR3 region has 15 residues. The V gene end was trimmed by 7 bases and the J gene end by 5 bases; junction bases not matched to a gene: 10. The CDR3 region is CASITGVAGNNEQFF. For the CDR3, the DNA is TGTGCCAGCATCACCGGGGTAGCGGGAAACAATGAGCAGTTCTTC.

This clone was detected only once. This rearrangement joins TRBV4-1 to TRBJ2-1; TRBD2 aligns across 7 bases. V was pared by 4 bases and J by 3 bases, with 9 bases of the junction left unmatched. Germline V lookup: CDR1 MGHRA, CDR2 YSYEKL. This CDR3 region has 16 residues. The CDR3 sequence is CASSPTASGYYNEQFF. The CDR3 bases are TGCGCCAGCAGCCCCACCGCTAGCGGATACTACAATGAGCAGTTCTTC.

The chain links TRBV5-1 to TRBJ2-1; 9 positions agree with TRBD2. The CDR3 consists of 15 residues. V shed 1 base, J shed 2 bases, and the junction held 1 base outside the gene matches. Per germline, CDR1 SGHRS and CDR2 YFSETQ. For the CDR3, the DNA is TGCGCCAGCAGCTTGACTAGCGGGCCCTACAATGAGCAGTTCTTC. Translating gives CASSLTSGPYNEQFF.

This clone was counted once. This sequence joins TRBV4-1 and TRBJ2-7; D ambiguous. V shed 0 bases and J shed 0 bases, with 6 bases lying between them. This CDR3 contains 14 residues. CDR1 is MGHRA and CDR2 is YSYEKL in the germline V gene. CDR3 bases: TGCGCCAGCAGCCAAGAGGAGAGCTCCTACGAGCAGTACTTC. It is translated as CASSQEESSYEQYF.

V gene TRBV27 combines with J gene TRBJ2-3, with 8 bases lining up with TRBD2. The CDR3 contains 18 residues. The V gene's germline CDR1 is MNHEY and CDR2 SMNVEV (reference sequence). Trimming removed 2 bases from V and 4 bases from J; junction bases left unmatched: 14. The CDR3 reads CASSLGVFDGGAADTQYF. The CDR3 bases are TGTGCCAGCAGTTTAGGAGTTTTTGACGGGGGGGCCGCAGATACGCAGTATTTT.

This clone was recorded once. The genes are TRBV27 and TRBJ2-7, with TRBD1 matching 9 bases. The V and J ends lost 3 bases and 3 bases, in that order; junction bases with no gene match: 6. The CDR3 has 15 residues. Germline V gene lookup returns CDR1 MNHEY and CDR2 SMNVEV (reference sequence). The CDR3 is CASSFSTGGVYEQYF. The CDR3 nucleotides read TGTGCCAGCAGTTTTTCGACAGGGGGAGTCTACGAGCAGTACTTC.

The V gene is TRBV6-1, the J gene TRBJ1-5, with D possibly being TRBD1 (6 bases). Germline CDR1 MNHNS, CDR2 SASEGT. The V end was cut by 2 bases, the J end by 0 bases, with 11 bases between. This CDR3 is 16 amino acids long. DNA of the CDR3: TGTGCCAGCAGTGAATGGACAGCGTATAGCAATCAGCCCCAGCATTTT. Its protein is CASSEWTAYSNQPQHF.

The V gene is TRBV5-4, the J gene TRBJ2-3; 7 bases agree with TRBD1. The CDR3 runs 14 residues. V dropped 4 bases and J dropped 2; count of bases not matched to a gene: 4. Germline V gives CDR1 SGHNT, CDR2 YYREEE (reference sequence). This CDR3 is CASSRTGATDTQYF. CDR3 bases: TGTGCCAGCAGCCGGACAGGAGCCACAGATACGCAGTATTTT.

The V and J genes are TRBV19 and TRBJ1-2; tentatively, D is TRBD1 (6 bases). Trimming left V 5 bases short and J 2 bases short, with 9 bases between. Germline CDR1 is LNHDA and CDR2 is SQIVND (reference sequence). The length of the CDR3 is 13 residues. CDR3 DNA sequence: TGTGCCAGTAGTGTTACAGGGAACTATGGCTACACCTTC. As protein: CASSVTGNYGYTF. The full variable domain, rest sourced from reference TRBV19 and TRBJ1-2, is DGGITQSPKYLFRKEGQNVTLSCEQNLNHDAMYWYRQDPGQGLRLIYYSQIVNDFQKGDIAEGYSVSREKKESFPLTVTSAQKNPTAFYLCASSVTGNYGYTFGSGTRLTVV.

The rearrangement uses TRBV5-8 and TRBJ1-5; TRBD1 matches 9 bases. The CDR3 totals 18 residues. The germline V gene has CDR1 SGHTS and CDR2 YDEGEE. V shed 5 bases and J 2 bases; nucleotides not matched to a gene: 14. The CDR3, as DNA: TGTGCCAGCAGTAACAAGCCGGGACAGGGTCATGGCAATCAGCCCCAGCATTTT. Translating gives CASSNKPGQGHGNQPQHF.

V gene TRBV13 combines with J gene TRBJ2-3, with TRBD1 matching over 7 bases. The length of the CDR3 is 14 residues. Germline V gene lookup returns CDR1 PRHDT and CDR2 FYEKMQ (reference sequence). With V trimmed by 5 bases and J by 6 bases, 8 bases remained unmatched. The CDR3 reads CASSARQGPDTQYF. The CDR3 DNA sequence: TGTGCCAGCAGCGCCCGACAGGGTCCTGATACGCAGTATTTT.